These 23 T cell receptor beta chains came from one sample sequenced in a study of human CD8 memory T cell subsets. UMI-labeled 5' RACE was used, and it produced the TCR beta libraries. TCRdb processed the 5' RACE reads again and assigns one entry to each CDR3 protein, with no DNA. This table holds around 10,000 distinct CDR3 sequences. Sequencing was performed on CD8+ T cells from PBMCs. Every receptor here comes from a human donor in good health.

This sequence joins TRBV20-1 and TRBJ2-7. CDR1 and CDR2 from the germline V gene are DFQATT and SNEGSKA (reference sequence). The CDR3 consists of 13 residues. The CDR3 protein is CSARNQDSYEQYF.

Measured by frequency, this clonotype is medium-sized. The V gene is TRBV7-2, the J gene TRBJ1-4. Per germline, CDR1 SGHTA and CDR2 FQGNSA. The CDR3 sequence is 14 residues long. CDR3 region: CASSLERFDEKLFF. Complete variable domain (other parts from reference TRBV7-2 and TRBJ1-4): GAGVSQSPSNKVTEKGKDVELRCDPISGHTALYWYRQSLGQGLEFLIYFQGNSAPDKSGLPSDRFSAERTGGSVSTLTIQRTQQEDSAVYLCASSLERFDEKLFFGSGTQLSVL.

The chain carries TRBV11-3 and TRBJ2-3; TCRdb lists TRBD2, though no DNA is available to test this call. CDR1 is SGHNT and CDR2 is YENEEA in the germline V gene. The CDR3 has 14 residues. CDR3 region: CASSLAGGGDTQYF. The full variable domain, in which reference TRBV11-3 and TRBJ2-3 provide the parts outside the CDR3, is EAGVVQSPRYKIIEKKQPVAFWCNPISGHNTLYWYLQNLGQGPELLIRYENEEAVDDSQLPKDRFSAERLKGVDSTLKIQPAELGDSAVYLCASSLAGGGDTQYFGPGTRLTVL.

This clonotype registers medium-sized by frequency. The genes are TRBV28 and TRBJ1-5; TCRdb proposes TRBD1, but this gene call is untestable without DNA. CDR3 length: 16 residues. Germline V gives CDR1 MDHEN, CDR2 SYDVKM. CDR3 in amino acids: CASSSPLDRVGQPQHF. Looking up the rest from reference TRBV28 and TRBJ1-5 gives the full variable domain: DVKVTQSSRYLVKRTGEKVFLECVQDMDHENMFWYRQDPGLGLRLIYFSYDVKMKEKGDIPEGYSVSREKKERFSLILESASTNQTSMYLCASSSPLDRVGQPQHFGDGTRLSIL.

This chain uses TRBV7-3 with TRBJ1-1. Germline V CDR1 and CDR2: SGHTA, FQGTGA. CDR3 size: 13 residues. The CDR3 spells CASSLFVQTEAFF.

This chain links TRBV7-9 with TRBJ2-7. The CDR3 covers 14 residues. The germline CDR1 and CDR2 sequences are SEHNR and FQNEAQ (reference sequence). CDR3 region: CASSLAGRDYEQYF.

This chain joins TRBV11-2 and TRBJ2-5; checking the TCRdb D call of TRBD2 is not possible without DNA. The V gene's germline CDR1 is SGHAT and CDR2 FQNNGV. The CDR3 totals 16 residues. CDR3: CASTAGSRHALETQYF.

This chain joins TRBV29-1 and TRBJ2-7. Germline V gene data show CDR1 as SQVTM and CDR2 as ANQGSEA. The CDR3 contains 13 residues. CDR3 residues: CSVVGTGLAEQYF.

The rearrangement uses TRBV30 and TRBJ1-2; the TCRdb D gene call, TRBD1, has no DNA to confirm it. Germline loops: CDR1 GTSNPN, CDR2 SVGIG (reference sequence). The CDR3 consists of 13 residues. CDR3 amino acids: CAWSVGTTDGYTF.

The chain couples TRBV5-6 to TRBJ1-6; TCRdb calls TRBD1, which cannot be checked without DNA. Germline V CDR1 and CDR2: SGHDT, YYEEEE. CDR3 size: 15 residues. The CDR3 here is CASSADILQEAPLHF.

The chain has TRBV12-3 or TRBV12-4 and TRBJ1-4. The CDR3 contains 15 residues. The CDR3: CASTSRGTSGEKLFF.

The chain combines TRBV12-5 with TRBJ1-2; TCRdb outputs TRBD1, but without DNA this stays unchecked. This CDR3 is 15 amino acids long. In germline, CDR1 is LGHNT, CDR2 FRNRAP. CDR3 amino acids: CASGEIPGQVYGYTF. The whole variable domain, filled in from reference TRBV12-5 and TRBJ1-2, reads DARVTQTPRHKVTEMGQEVTMRCQPILGHNTVFWYRQTMMQGLELLAYFRNRAPLDDSGMPKDRFSAEMPDATLATLKIQPSEPRDSAVYFCASGEIPGQVYGYTFGSGTRLTVV.

This CDR3 is CASTRPGQGDEQYF. The chain employs TRBV6-2 or TRBV6-3 and TRBJ2-7; with no DNA, the TCRdb D assignment of TRBD1 cannot be verified. CDR3 length equals 14 residues. In germline, CDR1 is MNHEY, CDR2 SVGEGT.

This sequence joins TRBV7-3 and TRBJ2-1; as DNA is missing, the TRBD2 call by TCRdb cannot be tested. The CDR3 extends over 15 amino acids. Germline V CDR1 and CDR2: SGHTA, FQGTGA. The CDR3: CASSVKGTSYNEQFF.

V usage is TRBV12-3 or TRBV12-4 and J usage is TRBJ2-2. The CDR3 has 13 amino acids. CDR3 sequence: CASSFGRTGELFF.

This rearrangement joins TRBV4-3 to TRBJ2-3; TCRdb reports TRBD1, a call that lacks DNA to check it against. Germline lookup yields CDR1 LGHNA and CDR2 YSLEER. This CDR3 has 12 amino acids. This chain's CDR3 is CASSQWRDHRYF.

The chain joins TRBV4-3 to TRBJ2-5; TCRdb's assignment of TRBD2 cannot be checked, as there is no DNA. The CDR3 consists of 18 residues. The germline CDR1 and CDR2 sequences are LGHNA and YSLEER. CDR3 protein: CASSQDSTLAGGQETQYF.

Here the CDR3 reads CAWSARNTGELFF. V is TRBV30 and J is TRBJ2-2. Looked up from germline, CDR1 is GTSNPN and CDR2 is SVGIG (reference sequence). The CDR3 totals 13 residues.

The chain employs TRBV7-9 and TRBJ1-1. Germline V CDR1 and CDR2: SEHNR, FQNEAQ (reference sequence). The CDR3 contains 15 residues. The CDR3 protein is CASSTLGKAPPEAFF.

J is TRBJ1-5 and V is TRBV6-8; the D call of TRBD1 rests on TCRdb alone, since no DNA is present to check it. CDR3 size: 18 residues. Per germline, CDR1 MNHGY and CDR2 SAAAGT. The CDR3 here is CASTLFMWDRGRGEPQHF.

This CDR3 is CATTRNRGPYEQYF. V usage is TRBV5-1 and J usage is TRBJ2-7; TCRdb's D call, TRBD1, is unchecked because there is no DNA. The CDR3 covers 14 residues. Germline assignment: CDR1 SGHRS and CDR2 YFSETQ.

By frequency, this clonotype registers medium-sized. The chain uses TRBV6-2 or TRBV6-3 and TRBJ2-7. CDR1 MNHEY and CDR2 SVGEGT come from the germline V gene. The CDR3 is made up of 13 amino acids. CDR3 sequence: CASSYSSAYEQYF.

The chain recombines TRBV28 with TRBJ2-5; there is no DNA to check the TCRdb D call of TRBD2. Germline assignment: CDR1 MDHEN and CDR2 SYDVKM. The CDR3 runs to 16 residues. The CDR3 spells CASSLTLAGGGETQYF.